The 31 T cell receptor beta chains in this list originate from one sample, sequenced in a study of T-cell memory formation after mild COVID-19. Each CDR3 protein gets one entry after TCRdb re-called the 5' RACE reads with MiXCR. Of about 430,000 distinct CDR3 sequences listed, roughly 26% are singletons. Sample: PBMCs or a T cell subset sorted from them (not recorded which). The source is an adult woman who had mild COVID-19 (a few samples of this study predate the infection). Cell type and time point are not known.

The chain recombines TRBV7-6 with TRBJ2-1; 7 bases are a match to TRBD2. The V segment lost 3 bases and the J segment 8 bases; nucleotides outside the gene matches: 7. Germline CDR1 SGHVS, CDR2 FNYEAQ. The CDR3 runs 14 residues. The CDR3 DNA sequence: TGTGCCAGCAGCTTCACGGGGGGTACTGATGAGCAGTTCTTC. Translated: CASSFTGGTDEQFF.

The CDR3 here is CASSFSSGVEEQFF. DNA for the CDR3: TGTGCCAGCAGCTTTTCTAGCGGAGTAGAGGAGCAGTTCTTC. V gene TRBV7-9 combines with J gene TRBJ2-1; 7 nucleotides line up with TRBD2. This CDR3 has 14 amino acids. Germline CDR1 reads SEHNR; CDR2 reads FQNEAQ (reference sequence). V shed 3 bases and J 10 bases; nucleotides not matched to a gene: 9.

The V call is TRBV7-8, the J call TRBJ2-7; tentative D call: TRBD2 (5 bases). Germline CDR1 SGHVS, CDR2 FQNEAQ. Trimming took off 2 bases at V and 2 bases at J, with 13 bases between the two ends. CDR3 length equals 15 residues. For the CDR3, the DNA is TGTGCCAGCAGCTTACACCCCGGGGTCCCCTACGAGCAGTACTTC. Translated: CASSLHPGVPYEQYF.

The rearrangement joins TRBV27 to TRBJ2-2; D possibly corresponds to TRBD1 (6 bases). Germline V gives CDR1 MNHEY, CDR2 SMNVEV (reference sequence). This CDR3 is built from 18 residues. Trimming shortened V by 2 bases and J by 3 bases, and 19 bases separated the two germline ends. The CDR3 protein is CASSLTPDRFVDTGELFF. DNA of the CDR3: TGTGCCAGCAGTTTAACCCCCGACAGGTTTGTGGACACCGGGGAGCTGTTTTTT.

There are a few counts of this clonotype. The J gene is TRBJ2-5, the V gene TRBV24-1; D remains ambiguous. Germline CDR1 is KGHDR and CDR2 is SFDVKD. Trimming shortened V by 5 bases and J by 2 bases, and 11 bases separated the two germline ends. This CDR3 is 14 amino acids long. The CDR3 DNA reads TGTGCCACCAGTGGTGTCGTCGGGCAAGAGACCCAGTACTTC. It yields the protein CATSGVVGQETQYF.

This chain joins TRBV5-1 and TRBJ2-2; unclear D gene. The germline V gene encodes CDR1 SGHRS and CDR2 YFSETQ. Trimming removed 0 bases at V and 5 bases at J, with 11 bases between. This CDR3 spans 15 amino acids. CDR3 nucleotide sequence: TGCGCCAGCAGCTTGGGGCAACCGAGGACCGGGGAGCTGTTTTTT. This sequence encodes CASSLGQPRTGELFF.

This clonotype was seen a few times. In DNA form, the CDR3 reads TGTGCCATCAGTGAGTCTGGGGGGAATGACTACGAGCAGTACTTC. Encoded protein: CAISESGGNDYEQYF. The V and J genes are TRBV10-3 and TRBJ2-7; tentative D call: TRBD2 (6 bases). This CDR3 is 15 amino acids long. Per germline, CDR1 ENHRY and CDR2 SYGVKD. V was clipped by 0 bases and J by 3 bases, with 12 bases between them.

This clonotype occurred a few times. The chain uses TRBV5-1 and TRBJ2-7; TRBD2 is a possible D gene (5 bases). The length of the CDR3 is 15 residues. Per the germline V gene, CDR1 is SGHRS and CDR2 is YFSETQ. V lost 0 bases to trimming and J lost 3 bases, with 13 bases between them. The CDR3 region is CASSLEAAVYYEQYF. In DNA form, the CDR3 reads TGCGCCAGCAGCTTGGAGGCAGCGGTTTACTACGAGCAGTACTTC.

This clonotype has more than one count but fewer than ten. The J gene is TRBJ2-7, the V gene TRBV6-6; TRBD1 aligns across 8 bases. Unmatched junction bases numbered 7, after V lost 6 bases and J lost 0 bases. This CDR3 has 15 amino acids. CDR1 and CDR2 from the germline V gene are MNHNY and SVGAGI (reference sequence). In DNA form, the CDR3 reads TGTGCCAGCAGCGCCACAGGGGGGAACTCCTACGAGCAGTACTTC. Amino acids: CASSATGGNSYEQYF.

This clonotype occurred a few times. The chain couples TRBV6-5 to TRBJ2-5; 12 bases align to TRBD2. The germline V gene encodes CDR1 MNHEY and CDR2 SVGAGI. Germline trimming cut 0 bases from V and 4 bases from J; bases unmatched to any gene: 6. CDR3 size: 17 residues. This chain's CDR3 is CASSYSVASGRGETQYF. Here the CDR3 DNA reads TGTGCCAGCAGTTACTCGGTGGCTAGCGGGAGGGGAGAGACCCAGTACTTC.

The chain carries TRBV7-9 and TRBJ1-5, with 7 bases lining up with TRBD1. V shed 3 bases, J shed 5 bases, and the junction held 10 bases outside the gene matches. The CDR3 is 16 residues long. From germline, CDR1 is SEHNR and CDR2 FQNEAQ (reference sequence). The CDR3 DNA is TGTGCCAGCAGCTTTACAGGGGATAGATTCGATCAGCCCCAGCATTTT. It specifies CASSFTGDRFDQPQHF.

V gene TRBV19 combines with J gene TRBJ2-1; D is undetermined. This CDR3 contains 15 residues. V was shortened by 10 bases and J by 5 bases, with 21 bases between the two germline ends. CDR1 is LNHDA and CDR2 is SQIVND in the germline V gene (reference sequence). DNA of the CDR3: TGTGCCACCCTGGGCCTTCCCGGCGGAAACAATGAGCAGTTCTTC. Residues: CATLGLPGGNNEQFF.

This clonotype showed up just a few times. This sequence joins TRBV20-1 and TRBJ2-7; 10 nucleotides line up with TRBD2. This CDR3 is 13 amino acids long. Per germline, CDR1 DFQATT and CDR2 SNEGSKA (reference sequence). V lost 2 bases, J lost 6 bases, and 4 bases stayed unmatched. DNA of the CDR3: TGCAGTGCTAGAAGAGCGGGGGGGCCCGAGCAGTACTTC. Its translation is CSARRAGGPEQYF.

In its sample, this clonotype was seen a few times. Relative to the germline gene, one junction end is altered; a read error may explain this. The chain carries TRBV12-3 or TRBV12-4 and TRBJ1-3, with D possibly TRBD1 on 5 matching bases. The CDR3 loop spans 13 amino acids. CDR3: CASRKTAGNTIYF. CDR3 DNA: TGTGCCAGCAGGAAGACAGCTGGGAACACCATATATTTT.

This clonotype has only a few counts. A much larger clonotype is one base distant, so this may be a read error. The chain carries TRBV10-3 and TRBJ2-1; TRBD2 agrees at 12 bases. J gave up 5 bases and V 4 bases, and 0 bases lay outside the gene matches. Germline V CDR1 and CDR2: ENHRY, SYGVKD. The CDR3 consists of 14 residues. The CDR3 loop is CAISGTSGNNEQFF. CDR3 nucleotide sequence: TGTGCCATCAGTGGGACTAGCGGGAACAATGAGCAGTTCTTC.

The chain couples TRBV12-3 or TRBV12-4 to TRBJ2-7, with TRBD1 matching over 8 bases. The trim removed 1 base at V and 2 bases at J, leaving 7 bases unmatched. CDR3 length equals 16 residues. CDR3 in amino acids: CASSLVVGTGPYEQYF. CDR3 in DNA: TGTGCCAGCAGTTTAGTAGTGGGGACAGGACCCTACGAGCAGTACTTC.

This clonotype was counted between two and nine times. The V and J genes are TRBV29-1 and TRBJ2-3; 7 nucleotides align to TRBD1. The V gene end was trimmed by 1 base and the J gene end by 4 bases; junction bases not matched to a gene: 8. This CDR3 has 15 residues. The germline gives CDR1 SQVTM, CDR2 ANQGSEA. CDR3 loop: CSVEGRQGVADTQYF. Written as DNA, the CDR3 is TGCAGCGTTGAAGGTCGGCAGGGGGTGGCAGATACGCAGTATTTT.

This clonotype has more than one count but fewer than ten. The genes are TRBV7-2 and TRBJ2-5, with no clear D. Trimming took off 4 bases at V and 5 bases at J, with 11 bases between the two ends. Germline CDR1 reads SGHTA; CDR2 reads FQGNSA. The CDR3 runs 13 residues. Here the CDR3 reads CASSYKSGETQYF. CDR3 in DNA: TGTGCCAGCAGCTACAAAAGTGGGGAGACCCAGTACTTC.

The chain couples TRBV24-1 to TRBJ2-1; TRBD2 might be the D (6 bases). Germline V lookup: CDR1 KGHDR, CDR2 SFDVKD. Trimming took off 2 bases at V and 6 bases at J, with 16 bases between the two ends. This CDR3 is 16 amino acids long. CDR3 region: CATSDSLGQRANEQFF. CDR3 DNA sequence: TGTGCCACCAGTGATTCCCTTGGGCAGCGGGCCAATGAGCAGTTCTTC.

The genes are TRBV7-6 and TRBJ2-7, with 8 bases matching TRBD2. V dropped 1 base and J dropped 6; count of bases not matched to a gene: 11. Per the germline V gene, CDR1 is SGHVS and CDR2 is FNYEAQ. The CDR3 consists of 16 residues. This CDR3 reads CASSLDTSGGGLEQYF. Here the CDR3 DNA reads TGTGCCAGCAGCTTAGACACCAGCGGGGGAGGGCTCGAGCAGTACTTC.

This clonotype has just a few counts. The chain combines TRBV4-3 with TRBJ2-7; no firm D call. Germline V gene lookup returns CDR1 LGHNA and CDR2 YSLEER. The CDR3 covers 13 residues. V was shortened by 2 bases and J by 4 bases, with 9 bases between the two germline ends. The CDR3, as DNA: TGCGCCAGCAGCCAATTCCCCGGGTACGAGCAGTACTTC. Its protein is CASSQFPGYEQYF.

This clonotype was found a few times. The chain recombines TRBV12-3 or TRBV12-4 with TRBJ2-7, with a possible D match to TRBD2 (7 bases). The germline V and J ends were trimmed by 5 bases and 0 bases, with 11 bases remaining between them. The CDR3 covers 14 residues. CDR3 amino acids: CASSGGGRSYEQYF. The CDR3 coding sequence is TGTGCCAGCAGTGGGGGGGGCCGCTCCTACGAGCAGTACTTC.

The sample holds a few counts of this clonotype. The chain recombines TRBV7-2 with TRBJ2-7; tentatively, D is TRBD2 (5 bases). The CDR3 runs to 15 residues. Deletions cut 5 bases from V and 5 bases from J, with 19 bases between. Per germline, CDR1 SGHTA and CDR2 FQGNSA. CDR3 protein: CASSPILPRRDEQYF. CDR3 bases: TGTGCCAGCAGCCCAATTCTCCCTCGGCGGGACGAGCAGTACTTC.

This clonotype was counted between two and nine times. The V and J genes are TRBV7-3 and TRBJ2-3, with TRBD2 identical over 7 bases. Germline V gene data show CDR1 as SGHTA and CDR2 as FQGTGA. The V gene end was trimmed by 5 bases and the J gene end by 0 bases; junction bases not matched to a gene: 5. The CDR3 consists of 15 residues. CDR3 sequence reads: CASSPAGISTDTQYF. In DNA form, the CDR3 reads TGTGCCAGCAGCCCAGCGGGAATTAGCACAGATACGCAGTATTTT.

The CDR3 DNA reads TGTGCCAGCTCACCGAAGGTGAACACTGAAGCTTTCTTT. Its protein product is CASSPKVNTEAFF. V and J are TRBV18 and TRBJ1-1; D unclear. Germline V lookup: CDR1 KGHSH, CDR2 LQKENI. The CDR3 covers 13 residues. V shed 3 bases and J shed 0 bases, with 5 bases lying between them.

Concerning this clonotype itself: One end of the junction fails to match germline, which may point to a read error. The J gene is TRBJ2-5, the V gene TRBV12-3 or TRBV12-4; D not resolved. CDR3 length: 12 residues. CDR3 region: CASRGFEETKYF. DNA of the CDR3: TGTGCCAGCAGGGGCTTCGAAGAGACCAAGTACTTC.

Many counts were recorded for this clonotype. The chain employs TRBV20-1 and TRBJ2-1, with 11 bases matching TRBD2. The CDR3 extends over 14 amino acids. The trim removed 5 bases at V and 12 bases at J, leaving 12 bases unmatched. The germline gives CDR1 DFQATT, CDR2 SNEGSKA (reference sequence). CDR3 nucleotide sequence: TGCAGTGCTCACTTAGCGGGAGGGCTCGTTCCGCAGTTCTTC. Translating gives CSAHLAGGLVPQFF.

The DNA for the CDR3 is TGCAGTGCTAGAGATAGCCGTGGGGCCGGGGACTATGGCTACACCTTC. Translation gives CSARDSRGAGDYGYTF. This chain connects TRBV20-1 to TRBJ1-2; the D gene is possibly TRBD1 (5 bases). The V gene's germline CDR1 is DFQATT and CDR2 SNEGSKA (reference sequence). V was shortened by 0 bases and J by 3 bases, with 17 bases between the two germline ends. CDR3 length: 16 residues.

The genes are TRBV10-3 and TRBJ1-5, with D unclear. This CDR3 region has 13 residues. V lost 3 bases to trimming and J lost 0 bases, with 3 bases between them. Germline CDR1 and CDR2: ENHRY and SYGVKD. Here the CDR3 reads CAISDYSNQPQHF. CDR3 sequence (DNA): TGTGCCATCAGTGACTATAGCAATCAGCCCCAGCATTTT.

This clonotype was detected a few times. J is TRBJ2-1 and V is TRBV29-1, with 9 bases matching TRBD2. The J segment lost 6 bases and the V segment lost 4 bases, leaving 7 bases of the junction unmatched. Germline V lookup: CDR1 SQVTM, CDR2 ANQGSEA. The CDR3 extends over 14 amino acids. As DNA, the CDR3 is TGCAGCGTTGTCGGCGGGAGGGCCCTCAATGAGCAGTTCTTC. This sequence encodes CSVVGGRALNEQFF.

This clonotype was detected a few times. The V and J genes are TRBV29-1 and TRBJ2-7; D possibly corresponds to TRBD2 (6 bases). Germline loops: CDR1 SQVTM, CDR2 ANQGSEA. CDR3 length: 13 amino acids. The germline V and J ends were trimmed by 4 bases and 3 bases, with 13 bases remaining between them. CDR3 nucleotide sequence: TGCAGCGTTGTCCCTAGCGCTAGCTACGAGCAGTACTTC. Translation: CSVVPSASYEQYF.